The clone carrying this TCR beta chain was detected only a few times. Antigen: not known. CDR3 length: 13 residues. The ends were cut back, 4 bases at V and 3 bases at J, with 6 bases in the middle. The germline V gene encodes CDR1 MNHEY and CDR2 SVGAGI. This sample is drawn from a study of cytotoxic CD8 clonotypes in ibrutinib-treated CLL. Whole-study context: Partial response was seen in approximately 25 patients and complete response in 2; after median about 68 months, around 15 stayed remitted, 12 progressed.

Whole-study results and caveats: Baseline clonality was higher than in age-matched healthy donors and moved in step with circulating CD8+ T-cell counts.

The data were produced by immunoSEQ multiplex PCR, yet TCRdb's version contains in-frame clones alone and is incomplete. The top ten clones hold roughly 6.3% of a sample with around 330,000 clones, roughly 67% of them seen once. The TCR sequence derives from a human donor with chronic lymphocytic leukemia. The source material was PBMCs, sampled after 36 months of ibrutinib treatment. The chain is built from TRBV6-5 and TRBJ2-2, with D unclear. CDR3 region: CASSSGHTGELFF. The CDR3 DNA follows: TGTGCCAGCAGTTCCGGGCACACCGGGGAGCTGTTTTTT.